The entry below describes one TCR beta chain. The sample belongs to a study of T cell changes during pregnancy in multiple sclerosis. The assay was immunoSEQ multiplex PCR, and TCRdb's table has in-frame clones only and misses some. The sample yields tens of thousands of clones, 89% seen once. This TCR came from a female donor in good health, enrolled as a control in a pregnancy study. Sequencing was performed on CD4+ T cells from peripheral blood mononuclear cells, taken after pregnancy.

The DNA for the CDR3 is TGTGCCAGCAGTGACTCCGGGACAGGGGGCTTCGGCTATGGCTACACCTTC. Residues: CASSDSGTGGFGYGYTF. This rearrangement joins TRBV25-1 to TRBJ1-2; 12 bases align to TRBD1. Germline V gene lookup returns CDR1 MGHDK and CDR2 SYGVNS. The V segment lost 3 bases and the J segment 4 bases; nucleotides outside the gene matches: 9. CDR3 length: 17 residues.